This T cell receptor beta chain came from a study of blood T cell repertoires in COVID-19. The CDR3 totals 15 residues. V dropped 1 base and J dropped 7 bases, with 13 bases sitting between them. Germline-derived CDR1 and CDR2 are MNHNS and SASEGT. The table came from immunoSEQ multiplex PCR; TCRdb's copy has only in-frame clones and leaves some out. The table lists around 120,000 clones, 90% of them singletons. Sample: peripheral blood. This clonotype was sampled from a man aged 45 to 65 with active COVID-19. The chain links TRBV6-1 to TRBJ2-2; tentatively, D is TRBD2 (6 bases). This CDR3 is CASSEVEGSGGELFF. In nucleotides, the CDR3 is TGTGCCAGCAGTGAAGTGGAGGGTTCGGGCGGGGAGCTGTTTTTT.